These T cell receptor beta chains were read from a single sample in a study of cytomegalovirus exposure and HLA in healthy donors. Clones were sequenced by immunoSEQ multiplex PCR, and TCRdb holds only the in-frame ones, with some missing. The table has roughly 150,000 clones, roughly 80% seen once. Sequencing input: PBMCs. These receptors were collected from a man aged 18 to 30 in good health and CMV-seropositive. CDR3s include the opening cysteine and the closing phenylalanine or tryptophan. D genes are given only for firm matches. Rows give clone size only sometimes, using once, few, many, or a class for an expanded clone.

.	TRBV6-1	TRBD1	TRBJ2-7	CASSPDRRVWYEQYF	TGTGCCAGCAGTCCGGACAGGCGCGTATGGTACGAGCAGTACTTC
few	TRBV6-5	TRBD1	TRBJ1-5	CASSFRPGGGQPQHF	TGTGCCAGCAGCTTTCGCCCAGGGGGCGGTCAGCCCCAGCATTTT
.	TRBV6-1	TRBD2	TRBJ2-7	CASSVPSGRGEQYF	TGTGCCAGCAGTGTGCCTAGCGGGAGGGGTGAGCAGTACTTC
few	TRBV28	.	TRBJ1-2	CASVQLAGPDGYTF	TGTGCCAGCGTTCAACTAGCGGGACCTGATGGCTACACCTTC
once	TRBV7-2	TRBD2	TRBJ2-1	CASSSTSGDYNEQFF	TGTGCCAGCAGTTCGACTAGCGGGGACTACAATGAGCAGTTCTTC
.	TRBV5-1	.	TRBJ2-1	CASSLELVTDEQFF	TGCGCCAGCAGCTTGGAACTAGTTACCGATGAGCAGTTCTTC
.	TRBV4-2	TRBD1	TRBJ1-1	CASSRDRGNTEAFF	TGTGCCAGCAGCCGGGACAGGGGTAACACTGAAGCTTTCTTT
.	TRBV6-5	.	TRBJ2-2	CATLAANTGELFF	TGTGCCACCTTAGCGGCGAACACCGGGGAGCTGTTTTTT
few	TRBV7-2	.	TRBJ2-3	CASSLSGTDTQYF	TGTGCCAGCAGCTTATCTGGCACAGATACGCAGTATTTT
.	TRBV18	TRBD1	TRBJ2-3	CASSPQDRTDTQYF	TGTGCCAGCTCACCTCAGGACAGGACAGATACGCAGTATTTT
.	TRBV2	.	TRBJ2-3	CASSDLGTDTQYF	TGTGCCAGCAGTGATCTCGGCACAGATACGCAGTATTTT
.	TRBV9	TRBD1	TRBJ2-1	CASSVGQGALEQFF	TGTGCCAGCAGCGTAGGGCAGGGGGCGCTTGAGCAGTTCTTC
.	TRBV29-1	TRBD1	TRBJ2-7	CSVVGGGSYEQYF	TGCAGCGTTGTAGGGGGCGGTTCCTACGAGCAGTACTTC
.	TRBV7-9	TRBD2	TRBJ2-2	CAGGVMNTGELFF	TGTGCCGGGGGGGTTATGAACACCGGGGAGCTGTTTTTT
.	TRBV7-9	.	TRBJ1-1	CASSFTQASVNTEAFF	TGTGCCAGCAGCTTCACTCAGGCCTCGGTGAACACTGAAGCTTTCTTT
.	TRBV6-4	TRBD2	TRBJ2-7	CASSARLAGGNIQGEQYF	TGTGCCAGCAGTGCGAGACTAGCGGGAGGGAACATACAGGGGGAGCAGTACTTC
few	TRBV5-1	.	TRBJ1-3	CASSLAGSSGNTIYF	TGCGCCAGCAGCTTGGCGGGGAGCTCTGGAAACACCATATATTTT
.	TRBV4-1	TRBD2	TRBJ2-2	CASSSPSGRLNTGELFF	TGCGCCAGCAGCTCGCCTAGCGGGAGGCTAAACACCGGGGAGCTGTTTTTT
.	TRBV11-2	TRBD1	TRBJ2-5	CASSLIGTEETQYF	TGTGCCAGCAGCTTAATTGGGACAGAAGAGACCCAGTACTTC
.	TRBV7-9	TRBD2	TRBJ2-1	CASSHHPTSGPAWDEQFF	TGTGCCAGCAGCCACCACCCAACTAGCGGCCCTGCTTGGGATGAGCAGTTCTTC
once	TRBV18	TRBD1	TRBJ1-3	CASSPRTGGHSGNTIYF	TGTGCCAGCTCACCCCGGACAGGGGGACACTCTGGAAACACCATATATTTT
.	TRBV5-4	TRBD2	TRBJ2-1	CASSPPGLAGGSYNEQFF	TGTGCCAGCAGCCCCCCGGGACTAGCGGGAGGCTCCTACAATGAGCAGTTCTTC
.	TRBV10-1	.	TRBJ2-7	CASSEDRALPPYEQYF	TGCGCCAGCAGTGAGGATCGAGCACTCCCACCCTACGAGCAGTACTTC
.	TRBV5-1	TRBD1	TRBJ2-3	CASSLERGRTDTQYF	TGCGCCAGCAGCTTGGAAAGGGGGCGCACAGATACGCAGTATTTT
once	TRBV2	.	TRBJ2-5	CASSGQFKETQYF	TGTGCCAGCAGTGGACAGTTCAAGGAGACCCAGTACTTC
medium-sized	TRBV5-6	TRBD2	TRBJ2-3	CASSLASGTDTQYF	TGTGCCAGCAGCTTGGCTAGCGGGACAGATACGCAGTATTTT
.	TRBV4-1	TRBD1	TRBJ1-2	CASSPDRGRGYPF	TGCGCCAGCAGCCCGGACAGGGGGAGGGGCTACCCCTTC
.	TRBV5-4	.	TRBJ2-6	CASSEGVSGANVLTF	TGTGCCAGCAGCGAGGGGGTATCTGGGGCCAACGTCCTGACTTTC
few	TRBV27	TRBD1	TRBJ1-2	CASSPRDRQGAIYGYTF	TGTGCCAGCAGTCCCCGCGACCGACAGGGGGCTATCTATGGCTACACCTTC
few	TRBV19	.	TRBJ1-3	CASSPGTTGNTIYF	TGTGCCAGTAGTCCCGGGACAACTGGAAACACCATATATTTT
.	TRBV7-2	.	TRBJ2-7	CASSVPGPYEQYF	TGTGCCAGCAGTGTCCCAGGTCCCTACGAGCAGTACTTC
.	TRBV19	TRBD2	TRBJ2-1	CASSLGLAGGSSYNEQFF	TGTGCCAGTAGCCTCGGACTAGCGGGAGGGAGCTCCTACAATGAGCAGTTCTTC
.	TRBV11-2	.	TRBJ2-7	CASSLLGREQYF	TGTGCCAGCAGCTTACTGGGGAGGGAGCAGTACTTC
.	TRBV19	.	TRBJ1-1	CASGGVGGHTEAFF	TGTGCCAGTGGGGGTGTAGGGGGACACACTGAAGCTTTCTTT
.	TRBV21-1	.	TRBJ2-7	CASRGGSYEQYF	TGTGCCAGCAGGGGGGGCTCCTACGAGCAGTACTTC
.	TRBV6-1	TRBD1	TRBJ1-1	CAIIGGQKFEAFF	TGTGCCATTATTGGGGGACAGAAATTTGAAGCTTTCTTT
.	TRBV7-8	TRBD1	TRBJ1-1	CASSPIWTGGNTEAFF	TGTGCCAGCAGCCCGATCTGGACAGGTGGCAACACTGAAGCTTTCTTT
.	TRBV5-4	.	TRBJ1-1	CASSRDLLNTEAFF	TGTGCCAGCAGCCGGGACTTGTTAAACACTGAAGCTTTCTTT
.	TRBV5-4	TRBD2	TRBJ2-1	CASSEGLAVYNEQFF	TGTGCCAGCAGCGAGGGACTAGCGGTCTACAATGAGCAGTTCTTC
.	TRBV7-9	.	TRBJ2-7	CASSPRTENYEQYF	TGTGCCAGCAGCCCCCGGACAGAGAACTACGAGCAGTACTTC
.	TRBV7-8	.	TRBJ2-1	CASSPRPPGSSYNEQFF	TGTGCCAGCAGCCCGCGCCCTCCGGGGAGCTCCTACAATGAGCAGTTCTTC
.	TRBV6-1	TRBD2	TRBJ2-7	CASSDGTSGKLEQYF	TGTGCCAGCAGTGATGGGACTAGCGGGAAATTGGAGCAGTACTTC
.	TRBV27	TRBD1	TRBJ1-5	CASAPFGQADQPQHF	TGTGCCAGCGCACCCTTTGGACAGGCGGATCAGCCCCAGCATTTT
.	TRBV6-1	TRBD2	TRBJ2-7	CASSEVTSPDLLNEQYF	TGTGCCAGCAGTGAAGTGACTAGCCCAGATCTATTAAACGAGCAGTACTTC
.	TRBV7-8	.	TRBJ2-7	CASSFLGASYEQYF	TGTGCCAGCAGCTTCCTCGGTGCGTCCTACGAGCAGTACTTC
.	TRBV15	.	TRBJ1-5	CATSTPWGDQPQHF	TGTGCCACCAGCACCCCCTGGGGGGATCAGCCCCAGCATTTT
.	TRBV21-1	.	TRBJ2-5	CASTGGQNQETQYF	TGTGCCAGCACCGGCGGGCAGAACCAAGAGACCCAGTACTTC
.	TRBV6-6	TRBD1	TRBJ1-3	CASSLQQGASGNTIYF	TGTGCCAGCAGTTTACAACAGGGGGCAAGTGGAAACACCATATATTTT
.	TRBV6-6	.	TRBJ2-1	CASSKIGGTGNEQFF	TGTGCCAGCAGCAAAATCGGCGGGACGGGCAATGAGCAGTTCTTC
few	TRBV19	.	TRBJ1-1	CASTLRSSVNTEAFF	TGTGCCAGTACCCTAAGGAGTTCAGTGAACACTGAAGCTTTCTTT
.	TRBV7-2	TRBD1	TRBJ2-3	CASSLGTVNPTDTQYF	TGTGCCAGCAGCCTGGGGACAGTGAATCCGACAGATACGCAGTATTTT
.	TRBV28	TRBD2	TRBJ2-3	CASRAPGLADYTDTQYF	TGTGCCAGCAGAGCTCCGGGACTAGCGGACTACACAGATACGCAGTATTTT
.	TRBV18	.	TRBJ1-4	CASSPTVTNEKLFF	TGTGCCAGCTCACCGACAGTCACTAATGAAAAACTGTTTTTT
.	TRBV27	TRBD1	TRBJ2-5	CASSFDRGMETQYF	TGTGCCAGCAGTTTTGACAGGGGGATGGAGACCCAGTACTTC
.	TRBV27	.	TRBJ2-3	CASSLSRSAGANTQYF	TGTGCCAGCAGTTTATCGAGGTCGGCGGGGGCAAATACGCAGTATTTT
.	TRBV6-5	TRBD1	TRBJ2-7	CASRGQGRFYEQYF	TGTGCCAGCCGTGGACAGGGGAGGTTCTACGAGCAGTACTTC
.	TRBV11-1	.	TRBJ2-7	CASSLGQGRNEQYF	TGTGCCAGCAGCTTAGGCCAGGGTAGGAACGAGCAGTACTTC
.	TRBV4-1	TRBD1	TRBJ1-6	CASSQQPTGVISPLHF	TGCGCCAGCAGCCAACAACCGACAGGGGTAATTTCACCCCTCCACTTT
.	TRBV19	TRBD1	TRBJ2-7	CASRDRGNYEQYF	TGTGCCAGTAGGGACAGGGGGAACTACGAGCAGTACTTC